Sequencing of this T cell receptor (beta chain) was carried out in a study of Graves' ophthalmopathy and Graves' hyperthyroidism (dated by TCRdb to 2016 to 2019). At the level of the whole study: Peripheral blood was collected at initial diagnosis, prior to any treatment. The study used signatures of the TCR beta repertoire to tell Graves' ophthalmopathy apart from Graves' hyperthyroidism and to predict which patients would progress to ophthalmopathy. In total, 135 blood samples were TCR-sequenced: some 43 ophthalmopathy, some 80 hyperthyroidism and some 17 hyperthyroidism-to-ophthalmopathy patients. To explore V-J signatures that distinguish ophthalmopathy from hyperthyroidism, a discovery set of about a hundred patients was enrolled, made up of 40 to 45 with ophthalmopathy and around 60 with stable hyperthyroidism. For independent validation, a separate cohort was made up of fewer than 20 hyperthyroidism patients plus 17 patients who later progressed from hyperthyroidism to ophthalmopathy. In about six hyperthyroidism patients, the T-cell repertoires found in thyroid tissue were compared with those found in blood. Following sample collection, hyperthyroidism patients were given methimazole at a starting dose of 30 mg daily, and ophthalmopathy patients were given high-dose intravenous methylprednisolone. The 90 to 100 discovery patients were randomly divided into training and test sets at a 7:3 ratio.

TCR beta CDR3 regions were amplified from RNA transcripts for repertoire sequencing. A first-round RT-PCR used HTBI primers with the Qiagen OneStep RT-PCR kit, followed by a second-round multiplex PCR, size selection and purification. Libraries were sequenced on an Illumina HiSeq2000 using paired-end 100 bp reads. The original pipeline was this. SOAPnuke was used to process the reads, removing any read that contained adapters or uncalled bases, had a mean Phred below 15, or lacked an exact match to the constant primer or identifier. COPE v1.2.5 was used to merge the high-quality paired reads. Each unique nucleotide sequence was treated as a clonotype, and MiTCR v1.1 was used to align the clonotypes to the IMGT TRB V, D and J references. The analysis was limited to V-J combinations with a frequency above 0.0001, which together covered about 99% of the repertoires. For each V-J combination, a TCR clonal expansion and chaos score was defined as F50 clonal expansion divided by the chaos observed in the TCRdist matrix. Features were reduced by Welch's t-statistics and random forest to roughly 14 V-J combinations, which fed a naive Bayes classifier. The Morisita-Horn index was used to measure how similar the thyroid and blood repertoires were. TCRdb reprocessing: public reads trimmed at Q25 with fastp, clones called with MiXCR, in-frame beta chains kept. Each entry is one CDR3 protein sequence, shown with its most common DNA and genes. The authors' filters were not applied to this entry. For this sample there are around 400,000 distinct CDR3 sequences; approximately 16% appear just once. About 1.4% of the sample belongs to the ten largest clones.

This clonotype appeared a few times. No antigen is known for it. No much larger clone is present one base from it, and per-base qualities are unavailable. In the germline V gene, CDR1 corresponds to LGHNA and CDR2 to YNFKEQ. Here V drops 4 bases and J drops 3 bases, and the junction holds 15 bases not matched to any gene. The CDR3, cysteine through phenylalanine, is 18 amino acids long. The read is trimmed to its CDR3 DNA, 54 bases read in frame from base 1. Patients with ophthalmopathy had moderately to severely active disease, with a Clinical Activity Score of 3 or more, a NOSPECS grade of 4 or more, and a disease duration of less than 3 months. Patients were excluded if they had other autoimmune diseases, uncontrolled infections, pregnancy or lactation. Diagnosis was based on clinical symptoms, serum thyroxine, TRAb, thyroid ultrasound and orbital computed tomography. Using Ficoll-Paque density gradient centrifugation, PBMCs were isolated from about 10 ml of fresh peripheral blood. Total RNA was extracted using Trizol reagent, and RNA quality was checked on an Agilent 2100 Bioanalyzer.

General findings and caveats noted by the study authors: In validation, the model predicted ophthalmopathy progression with 70.59% sensitivity and roughly 72% specificity; about a dozen predicted patients were CT-confirmed with GO in a median of 6.5 months. Sample size was not statistically predetermined, and group allocation was not concealed from the investigators. Ophthalmopathy was separated from stable hyperthyroidism by the 13-signature model with roughly 87% sensitivity and 81% to 84% specificity in cross-validation and with 80%/75% in the test set. Among expanded thyroid clonotypes with frequency above 0.001, most also showed up in blood, which suggests that blood repertoires may reflect the thyroid immune response.

The source material was peripheral blood. This receptor was taken from a woman in her late teens or twenties with Graves' ophthalmopathy. Donor details come from another sample of the same person, matched by shared clones. The V and J genes are TRBV4-2 and TRBJ2-5; 9 bases in between match TRBD2. CDR3 protein: CASSPGGAGGTSKETQYF. The nucleotides read TGTGCCAGCAGCCCCGGGGGAGCGGGAGGTACTTCGAAAGAGACCCAGTACTTC.